Below, 11 T cell receptor beta chains from the same sample are listed, as sequenced in a study of shared clonotypes between healthy human individuals. Generated by immunoSEQ multiplex PCR, the TCRdb table keeps only in-frame clones and is missing some. In the table there are more than 850,000 clones, approximately 80% of which are singletons. Sequenced material: memory CD4+ T cells from PBMCs. Indicated subset: CD45RA-negative fraction. Receptors were obtained from a man aged 18 to 29 in good health. Some clones in this sample may be carry-over from other donors' samples.

This chain links TRBV6-1 with TRBJ2-5; no clear D gene. The CDR3 covers 14 residues. Trimming removed 0 bases at V and 1 base at J, with 6 bases between. In germline, CDR1 is MNHNS, CDR2 SASEGT. The CDR3 loop is CASSEAGAQETQYF. The CDR3, as DNA: TGTGCCAGCAGTGAAGCAGGAGCCCAAGAGACCCAGTACTTC.

J is TRBJ1-1 and V is TRBV7-3; D is unresolved. Germline V CDR1 and CDR2: SGHTA, FQGTGA. The germline V and J ends were trimmed by 2 bases and 5 bases, with 12 bases remaining between them. This CDR3 is 14 amino acids long. CDR3 in DNA: TGTGCCAGCAGCTTATCAGGTCGGTCGACTGAAGCTTTCTTT. Translating gives CASSLSGRSTEAFF.

V usage is TRBV5-4 and J usage is TRBJ1-1; D unresolved. V dropped 0 bases and J dropped 7 bases, with 7 bases sitting between them. Germline values: CDR1 SGHNT, CDR2 YYREEE (reference sequence). The CDR3 has 12 amino acids. CDR3 sequence (DNA): TGTGCCAGCAGCTTGGCCTGGGGTGAAGCTTTCTTT. This sequence encodes CASSLAWGEAFF.

The V and J genes are TRBV14 and TRBJ2-2; D unclear. V was clipped by 3 bases and J by 2 bases, with 1 base between them. Looked up from germline, CDR1 is SGHDN and CDR2 is FVKESK. The CDR3 loop spans 12 amino acids. The CDR3 nucleotides read TGTGCCAGCAGCCACAACACCGGGGAGCTGTTTTTT. As protein: CASSHNTGELFF.

In its sample, this clone was seen a few times. The chain couples TRBV28 to TRBJ2-7, with D perhaps being TRBD1 or TRBD2 (6 bases each). CDR1 and CDR2 from the germline V gene are MDHEN and SYDVKM. The length of the CDR3 is 14 residues. V lost 5 bases and J 6 bases, leaving 17 bases between the germline ends. CDR3: CASSPDGGATEQYF. As DNA, the CDR3 is TGTGCCAGCAGTCCGGACGGGGGCGCGACCGAGCAGTACTTC.

The chain is built from TRBV2 and TRBJ2-3, with 7 bases lining up with TRBD1. The ends lost 6 bases at V and 6 bases at J; junction bases unmatched: 6. CDR1 SNHLY and CDR2 FYNNEI come from the germline V gene. The CDR3 spans 13 residues. The CDR3 DNA sequence: TGTGCCAGCAGGGCTGACAGGGTTGATACGCAGTATTTT. Residues: CASRADRVDTQYF.

V and J are TRBV25-1 and TRBJ2-7, with a possible D match to TRBD2 (5 bases). The CDR3 consists of 13 residues. Germline CDR1 and CDR2: MGHDK and SYGVNS. V was clipped by 5 bases and J by 7 bases, with 15 bases between them. CDR3 nucleotides: TGTGCCAGCAGTCTTACCCCCCCGGGGGAGCAGTACTTC. Protein product: CASSLTPPGEQYF.

The chain is built from TRBV10-3 and TRBJ2-7; 10 nucleotides agree with TRBD1. CDR1 is ENHRY, CDR2 SYGVKD, per germline. CDR3 length: 14 amino acids. The junction had 4 bases not matched to a gene; V was cut back by 6 bases and J by 2 bases. CDR3 sequence reads: CAIRGQGRAYEQYF. The CDR3 DNA sequence: TGTGCCATCAGGGGACAGGGGAGGGCCTACGAGCAGTACTTC.

As for this clone: Other DNA sequences in this sample translate to the same CDR3. The chain links TRBV19 to TRBJ2-3; TRBD2 aligns across 8 bases. This CDR3 contains 13 residues. Germline CDR1 is LNHDA and CDR2 is SQIVND (reference sequence). V lost 5 bases, J lost 6 bases, and 4 bases stayed unmatched. The CDR3 DNA follows: TGTGCCAGTAGTTCCTTAGCGGGGGATACGCAGTATTTT. It is translated as CASSSLAGDTQYF. Full variable domain (missing parts from reference TRBV19 and TRBJ2-3): DGGITQSPKYLFRKEGQNVTLSCEQNLNHDAMYWYRQDPGQGLRLIYYSQIVNDFQKGDIAEGYSVSREKKESFPLTVTSAQKNPTAFYLCASSSLAGDTQYFGPGTRLTVL.

The J gene is TRBJ1-4, the V gene TRBV28; 9 nucleotides align to TRBD1. The V and J ends lost 6 bases and 8 bases, in that order; junction bases with no gene match: 7. Germline V gene data show CDR1 as MDHEN and CDR2 as SYDVKM. CDR3 size: 14 residues. The DNA of the CDR3 is TGTGCCAGCAGCCGGGACAGGGTTCGGGAAAAACTGTTTTTT. Translation gives CASSRDRVREKLFF.

V gene TRBV18 combines with J gene TRBJ1-1; D call uncertain. V was cut by 0 bases and J by 5 bases, with 13 bases left in between. The CDR3 covers 15 residues. Germline V gene lookup returns CDR1 KGHSH and CDR2 LQKENI. The CDR3 DNA reads as TGTGCCAGCTCACCACCCACTAACCTGGGGACTGAAGCTTTCTTT. Its translation: CASSPPTNLGTEAFF.